This TCR beta chain was identified in a study of PD-1 blockade in classical Hodgkin lymphoma. This clone occurred once. Germline V gene data show CDR1 as SQVTM and CDR2 as ANQGSEA. V lost 7 bases and J 2 bases, leaving 8 bases between the germline ends. This CDR3 is built from 11 residues. Sequencing used immunoSEQ multiplex PCR; TCRdb keeps in-frame clones, though not all of them. In the table there are about 89,000 clones, about nine tenths of which are singletons. Regarding time point: cycle 4 day 1 (C4D1), after 5 to 7 weeks of nivolumab. Brentuximab vedotin exposure varied, and every patient relapsed after autologous stem cell transplantation.

The receptor's source is a human donor with classical Hodgkin lymphoma. Sequences were derived from peripheral blood mononuclear cells (PBMCs), sampled before the fourth cycle of nivolumab. V is TRBV29-1 and J is TRBJ2-5; no firm D call. The CDR3 sequence is CSGQGQETQYF. In DNA form, the CDR3 reads TGCAGCGGGCAAGGACAAGAGACCCAGTACTTC. Drawing the rest from reference TRBV29-1 and TRBJ2-5, the complete variable domain is SAVISQKPSRDICQRGTSLTIQCQVDSQVTMMFWYRQQPGQSLTLIATANQGSEATYESGFVIDKFPISRPNLTFSTLTVSNMSPEDSSIYLCSGQGQETQYFGPGTRLLVL.